One TCR beta chain is described in this entry. Only a few counts were recorded for this clone. This receptor's antigen is unknown. No much larger clone is present one base from it, and per-base qualities are unavailable. This entry comes from a study of follicular helper T cells after annual influenza vaccination (dated by TCRdb to 2016 to 2017). Regarding the complete study: Blood was collected on days 0, 7 and 28 after each seasonal influenza vaccination. One week after vaccination, a second recruited cohort of roughly 11 subjects (Table S1) displayed a similar ICOS+CD38+ cTfh response. Six subjects had multi-year samples: four covered two vaccination seasons and two covered three seasons. The 2013-2014 samples were cryopreserved, while the 2015 samples were processed right after collection. To look at recall of cTfh clones, some subjects were tracked through successive annual vaccinations covering the 2013-2014, 2014-2015 and 2015-2016 seasons. General conclusions and limits of the study: Because only about 8.5-20% of the analyzed cells gave productive TCRB sequences, there was no way to sample rare clonotypes. Successive annual vaccinations recalled a recurrent oligoclonal ICOS+CD38+ cTfh response that contained tetramer and AIM influenza-specific clonotypes. In the assessment of influenza clone enrichment, the possibility that the much larger non-cTfh compartments were undersampled could not be ruled out. ICOS+CD38+ cTfh clonality correlated with the frequency of that population, and its change correlated with the change in circulating plasmablast frequency. Day 7 ICOS+CD38+ clones were most often found later in ICOS-CD38- cTfh, suggesting that subset may serve as a memory reservoir.

Clipping removes 7 bases from V and 1 base from J, with 10 as the unmatched junction base count. As encoded in the germline V gene, CDR1 is MNHNS while CDR2 is SASEGT. Inclusive of the bounding cysteine and phenylalanine, the CDR3 is 15 residues long. Of all the DNA, just the CDR3 is kept, 45 bases in frame from base 1. Adults were given seasonal inactivated influenza vaccine (Fluvarix), and sorted blood CD4 subsets were followed by TCRB sequencing before and after vaccination. To be eligible, subjects had to be community-dwelling and could not have received an influenza vaccine during the previous 6 months. Subjects were excluded for influenza vaccine contraindications, substance abuse, HIV/AIDS, active malignancy, immunomodulatory medication, or active illness such as respiratory infection. At each time point, about 35 to 110 mL of blood was collected. PBMC were isolated using Ficoll-Paque PLUS or SepMate separation. As a non-Tfh comparison subset, CXCR5- memory CD4 T cells were sorted. Cell subsets were sorted from PBMC on a BD FACS Aria before DNA extraction.

The library was made by the immunoSEQ multiplex PCR assay. Adaptive Biotechnologies handled the TCRB amplification, library preparation, sequencing and preliminary bioinformatics at Survey level resolution. The study's processing was this. Clonality was calculated in R as 1 minus normalized Shannon entropy, and the Gini index was computed with the R package ineq. To get the overlap score, the summed counts of shared sequences were divided by the total counts of all sequences in both of the compared samples. The significance of shared clonotypes was tested with Fisher's exact test, assuming a theoretical repertoire of 10^7 TCRB sequences. This is the immuneACCESS table as TCRdb keeps it, with only in-frame sequences that have V and J called. A part of the clones is gone; compared with another copy, unresolved V genes explain less than half, and the rest is unexplained. D and trimming were read from the DNA, whereas the V and J calls and clone size are those reported in that table. The sample records approximately 11,000 clones, nearly 85% of which are singletons. Of the sample, around 0.9% is held by the ten largest clones.

This chain is built from TRBV6-1 and TRBJ2-7; the junction holds 7 bases that match TRBD1. This receptor was obtained from an adult who received the influenza vaccine. Here the sequenced sample was CXCR5- memory CD4+ T cells sorted from blood, taken 6 weeks after influenza vaccination. The intended sense of this specimen's cell subset or site label: CXCR5- memory CD4 T cells. The DNA sequence reads TGTGCCAGCAATCCAGGGACAGCGATTTCCTACGAGCAGTACTTC. It specifies CASNPGTAISYEQYF.